This T cell receptor beta chain was recorded in a study of T cell changes during pregnancy in multiple sclerosis. The CDR3 sequence is 15 residues long. Germline V gene data show CDR1 as MNHEY and CDR2 as SVGAGI. V was pared by 7 bases and J by 2 bases, with 10 bases of the junction left unmatched. Clones were read by immunoSEQ multiplex PCR, and TCRdb kept only the in-frame ones, dropping some. The repertoire consists of about 36,000 clones, with approximately 89% occurring once and the leading ten covering 0.6% to 1%. Source: CD4+ T cells from peripheral blood mononuclear cells, taken after pregnancy. The sequence was obtained from a female donor in good health, enrolled as a control in a pregnancy study. This chain links TRBV6-5 with TRBJ2-7; 8 bases are a match to TRBD2. The CDR3 DNA follows: TGTGCCAGCAAGCCTCGTCGGGGGGGGGCCTACGAGCAGTACTTC. Translation: CASKPRRGGAYEQYF.